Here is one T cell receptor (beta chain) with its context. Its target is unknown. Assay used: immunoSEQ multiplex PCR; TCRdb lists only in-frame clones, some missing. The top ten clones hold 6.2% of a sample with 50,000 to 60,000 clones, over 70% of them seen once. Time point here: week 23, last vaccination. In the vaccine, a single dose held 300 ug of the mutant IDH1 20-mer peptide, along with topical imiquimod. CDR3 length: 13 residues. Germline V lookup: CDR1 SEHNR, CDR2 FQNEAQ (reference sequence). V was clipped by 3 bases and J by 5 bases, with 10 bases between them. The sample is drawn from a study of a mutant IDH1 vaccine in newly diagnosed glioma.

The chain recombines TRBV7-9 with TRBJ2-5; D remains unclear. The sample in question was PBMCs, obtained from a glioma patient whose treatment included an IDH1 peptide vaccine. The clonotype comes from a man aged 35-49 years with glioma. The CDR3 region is CASSLAQLETQYF. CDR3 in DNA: TGTGCCAGCAGCTTGGCCCAGTTGGAGACCCAGTACTTC.